One and the same sample provided the 22 T cell receptor beta chains below, sequenced in a study of radiation and T cells in renal cell carcinoma. As for time point: baseline pretreatment blood. Specified treatment: 15 Gy SBRT to primary tumor, nephrectomy 4 weeks later. Clones were read by immunoSEQ multiplex PCR, and TCRdb kept only the in-frame ones, dropping some. The table shows about 160,000 clones, with about 88% occurring only once. The sequencing here drew on blood, taken from a patient whose treatment included radiotherapy and nephrectomy. The source of these receptors is a woman in her sixties or seventies with renal cell carcinoma.

The rearrangement uses TRBV9 and TRBJ2-1; 9 bases match TRBD2. This CDR3 comprises 15 residues. V was clipped by 5 bases and J by 4 bases; unmatched bases: 7. Germline CDR1 is SGDLS and CDR2 is YYNGEE. In DNA form, the CDR3 reads TGTGCCAGCAGTCTGGGGACTAGCAGGTACAATGAGCAGTTCTTC. It encodes CASSLGTSRYNEQFF.

This clone has a handful of counts. The chain has TRBV5-4 and TRBJ1-1; D possibly corresponds to TRBD1 (5 bases). The germline gives CDR1 SGHNT, CDR2 YYREEE (reference sequence). The CDR3 is 14 residues long. V lost 6 bases to trimming and J lost 4 bases, with 16 bases between them. CDR3 sequence reads: CASTKRGEATEAFF. The CDR3 DNA follows: TGTGCCAGCACCAAGCGGGGGGAGGCCACTGAAGCTTTCTTT.

In regard to this clone: The same CDR3 arises from other DNA sequences in this sample as well. The chain links TRBV7-2 to TRBJ2-1; 9 bases match TRBD2. With V trimmed by 1 base and J by 4 bases, 5 bases remained unmatched. The CDR3 has 16 amino acids. The germline gives CDR1 SGHTA, CDR2 FQGNSA. CDR3 sequence reads: CASSLELAGFYNEQFF. The DNA for the CDR3 is TGTGCCAGCAGCTTAGAACTAGCGGGTTTTTACAATGAGCAGTTCTTC.

V gene TRBV9 combines with J gene TRBJ2-2; the D is unclear. This CDR3 is 16 amino acids long. Germline assignment: CDR1 SGDLS and CDR2 YYNGEE. Between the trimmed V and J ends, which lost 0 bases and 0 bases, there was a span of 9 bases. The CDR3 DNA follows: TGTGCCAGCAGCGTAGGGCAGGTCCCGAACACCGGGGAGCTGTTTTTT. It is translated as CASSVGQVPNTGELFF.

The chain has TRBV4-1 and TRBJ2-1, with 7 bases that match TRBD2. This CDR3 has 16 amino acids. Per the germline V gene, CDR1 is MGHRA and CDR2 is YSYEKL. V dropped 0 bases and J dropped 2; count of bases not matched to a gene: 4. CDR3 amino acids: CASSQDLAGAYNEQFF. CDR3 sequence (DNA): TGCGCCAGCAGCCAAGATCTCGCGGGGGCCTACAATGAGCAGTTCTTC.

The chain employs TRBV27 and TRBJ2-1; TRBD2 agrees at 7 bases. CDR1 is MNHEY, CDR2 SMNVEV, per germline (reference sequence). The CDR3 is 17 residues long. The V segment lost 2 bases and the J segment 0 bases; nucleotides outside the gene matches: 7. CDR3 residues: CASSLPAGPSSYNEQFF. The CDR3 DNA sequence: TGTGCCAGCAGTTTACCAGCGGGGCCCTCCTCCTACAATGAGCAGTTCTTC.

The rearrangement links TRBV9 to TRBJ2-2; no definite D call. In germline, CDR1 is SGDLS, CDR2 YYNGEE. The CDR3 consists of 15 residues. The V end lost 4 bases, the J end lost 0 bases, and 10 bases lay between the germline ends. The chain's CDR3 is CASSPPLANTGELFF. In DNA, the CDR3 is TGTGCCAGCAGCCCCCCTCTAGCGAACACCGGGGAGCTGTTTTTT.

The chain uses TRBV6-1 and TRBJ1-5, with 8 bases that match TRBD1. The germline V gene encodes CDR1 MNHNS and CDR2 SASEGT. With V trimmed by 5 bases and J by 0 bases, 3 bases remained unmatched. The CDR3 has 15 residues. CDR3 bases: TGTGCCAGCAGTCCCAGGGGGCATAGCAATCAGCCCCAGCATTTT. Its protein is CASSPRGHSNQPQHF.

The sample holds a few counts of this clone. The chain carries TRBV4-1 and TRBJ1-1, with TRBD1 as a possible D gene (5 bases). V dropped 3 bases and J dropped 1 base, with 12 bases sitting between them. This CDR3 is 15 amino acids long. Germline CDR1 reads MGHRA; CDR2 reads YSYEKL. This CDR3 reads CASSHEEGRNTEAFF. The CDR3 DNA reads TGCGCCAGCAGCCATGAGGAGGGACGGAACACTGAAGCTTTCTTT.

This clone was seen a few times. This chain connects TRBV5-4 to TRBJ2-7; 8 nucleotides match TRBD1. V lost 1 base, J lost 4 bases, and 7 bases stayed unmatched. The CDR3 runs 15 residues. CDR1 and CDR2 from the germline V gene are SGHNT and YYREEE (reference sequence). This chain's CDR3 is CASSLPGQGWYEQYF. In DNA, the CDR3 is TGTGCCAGCAGCTTGCCTGGACAGGGATGGTACGAGCAGTACTTC. Full variable domain (rest looked up from reference TRBV5-4 and TRBJ2-7): ETGVTQSPTHLIKTRGQQVTLRCSSQSGHNTVSWYQQALGQGPQFIFQYYREEENGRGNFPPRFSGLQFPNYSSELNVNALELDDSALYLCASSLPGQGWYEQYFGPGTRLTVT.

V and J are TRBV7-9 and TRBJ1-1, with D unresolved. The germline gives CDR1 SEHNR, CDR2 FQNEAQ (reference sequence). Trimming removed 1 base from V and 1 base from J, with 10 bases in between. The CDR3 contains 15 residues. CDR3 residues: CASSLVVSKNTEAFF. The CDR3 nucleotides read TGTGCCAGCAGCTTAGTAGTCAGTAAGAACACTGAAGCTTTCTTT.

The rearrangement uses TRBV6-5 and TRBJ1-4, with TRBD1 matching over 7 bases. Germline V gene data show CDR1 as MNHEY and CDR2 as SVGAGI. The length of the CDR3 is 16 residues. Unmatched junction bases numbered 10, after V lost 2 bases and J lost 7 bases. The CDR3 nucleotides read TGTGCCAGCAGTTACGATTGGGCAGGGGGAGGTGAAAAACTGTTTTTT. Its translation is CASSYDWAGGGEKLFF.

J is TRBJ2-4 and V is TRBV11-3; D may correspond to TRBD1 or TRBD2 (5 bases each). This CDR3 is built from 12 residues. Germline CDR1 and CDR2: SGHNT and YENEEA. V dropped 3 bases and J dropped 6 bases, with 6 bases sitting between them. Written as DNA, the CDR3 is TGTGCCAGCAGCTTTGGGGGAAACATTCAGTACTTC. Protein sequence: CASSFGGNIQYF.

V and J are TRBV29-1 and TRBJ1-3; possibly TRBD1 for D (5 bases). Between the trimmed V and J ends, which lost 4 bases and 3 bases, there was a span of 13 bases. The V gene's germline CDR1 is SQVTM and CDR2 ANQGSEA. This CDR3 spans 14 amino acids. The CDR3 is CSVVVGGFGNTIYF. CDR3 in DNA: TGCAGCGTTGTAGTGGGGGGGTTTGGAAACACCATATATTTT.

The chain employs TRBV7-2 and TRBJ2-7; D uncertain. CDR3 length: 13 amino acids. CDR1 and CDR2 from the germline V gene are SGHTA and FQGNSA. Trimming removed 5 bases at V and 4 bases at J, with 12 bases between. This chain's CDR3 is CASSTGPLYEQYF. The CDR3 DNA reads as TGTGCCAGCAGCACCGGACCCCTATACGAGCAGTACTTC.

In DNA form, the CDR3 reads TGTGCCAGCAGTCCAGAGTACACCGGGGAGCTGTTTTTT. Protein sequence: CASSPEYTGELFF. The J gene is TRBJ2-2, the V gene TRBV2; D unresolved. The CDR3 is made up of 13 amino acids. The germline gives CDR1 SNHLY, CDR2 FYNNEI. The germline V and J ends were trimmed by 5 bases and 3 bases, with 7 bases remaining between them.

Only a few counts were recorded for this clone. The V and J genes are TRBV15 and TRBJ1-5; D gene ambiguous. This CDR3 region has 15 residues. V was cut by 0 bases and J by 1 base, with 7 bases left in between. Germline lookup yields CDR1 LNHNV and CDR2 YYDKDF (reference sequence). CDR3 amino acids: CATSRDPRSNQPQHF. The CDR3 region has the DNA TGTGCCACCAGCAGAGATCCCCGGAGCAATCAGCCCCAGCATTTT.

V gene TRBV11-1 combines with J gene TRBJ2-1; either TRBD1 or TRBD2 may fit D (6 bases each). V lost 0 bases and J lost 6, with 9 bases in between. CDR1 and CDR2 from the germline V gene are SGHAT and FQDESV (reference sequence). The CDR3 spans 14 residues. The DNA of the CDR3 is TGTGCCAGCAGCTTAGCGGGGGGCCCCAATGAGCAGTTCTTC. It is translated as CASSLAGGPNEQFF.

V and J are TRBV28 and TRBJ2-3, with 8 bases lining up with TRBD1. CDR3 length: 15 amino acids. The V gene's germline CDR1 is MDHEN and CDR2 SYDVKM. The V gene end was trimmed by 6 bases and the J gene end by 2 bases; junction bases not matched to a gene: 7. The CDR3 region is CASSPGQVHTDTQYF. The CDR3 DNA follows: TGTGCCAGCAGCCCGGGACAGGTGCACACAGATACGCAGTATTTT. The full variable domain, in which reference TRBV28 and TRBJ2-3 provide the parts outside the CDR3, is DVKVTQSSRYLVKRTGEKVFLECVQDMDHENMFWYRQDPGLGLRLIYFSYDVKMKEKGDIPEGYSVSREKKERFSLILESASTNQTSMYLCASSPGQVHTDTQYFGPGTRLTVL.

A single count supports this clone. The rearrangement links TRBV11-2 to TRBJ2-3; 13 bases fit TRBD2. The trim removed 5 bases at V and 2 bases at J, leaving 7 bases unmatched. From germline, CDR1 is SGHAT and CDR2 FQNNGV. The CDR3 totals 17 residues. This CDR3 reads CASSRRLAGGTTDTQYF. CDR3 nucleotide sequence: TGTGCCAGCAGCCGAAGACTAGCGGGGGGAACCACAGATACGCAGTATTTT.

V usage is TRBV6-5 and J usage is TRBJ2-7; the D is unclear. Trimming left V 5 bases short and J 3 bases short, with 8 bases between. This CDR3 is 12 amino acids long. Germline V lookup: CDR1 MNHEY, CDR2 SVGAGI. CDR3 region: CASSGPLYEQYF. The CDR3 region has the DNA TGTGCCAGCAGTGGACCCCTCTACGAGCAGTACTTC.

V usage is TRBV7-6 and J usage is TRBJ1-4; the D is unclear. V lost 6 bases, J lost 12 bases, and 11 bases lay in between. The CDR3 length is 11 residues. Looked up from germline, CDR1 is SGHVS and CDR2 is FNYEAQ. The CDR3 is CASSSGLELFF. The CDR3 nucleotides are TGTGCCAGCAGTTCTGGATTGGAACTGTTTTTT.